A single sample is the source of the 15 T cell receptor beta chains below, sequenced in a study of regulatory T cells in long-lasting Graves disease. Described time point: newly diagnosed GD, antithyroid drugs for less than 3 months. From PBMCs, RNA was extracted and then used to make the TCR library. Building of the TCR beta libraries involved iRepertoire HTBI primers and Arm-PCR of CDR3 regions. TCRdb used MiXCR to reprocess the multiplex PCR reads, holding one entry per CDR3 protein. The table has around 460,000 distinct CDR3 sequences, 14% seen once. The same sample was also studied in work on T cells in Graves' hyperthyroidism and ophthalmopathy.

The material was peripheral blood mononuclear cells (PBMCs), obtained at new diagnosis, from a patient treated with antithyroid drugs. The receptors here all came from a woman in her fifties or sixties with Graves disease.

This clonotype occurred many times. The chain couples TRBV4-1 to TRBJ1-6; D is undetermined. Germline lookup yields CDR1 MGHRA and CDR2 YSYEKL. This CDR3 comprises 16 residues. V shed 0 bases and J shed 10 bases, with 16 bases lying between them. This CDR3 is CASSQELGSIGSPLHF. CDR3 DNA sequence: TGCGCCAGCAGCCAAGAGCTGGGGTCGATAGGGTCACCCCTCCACTTT.

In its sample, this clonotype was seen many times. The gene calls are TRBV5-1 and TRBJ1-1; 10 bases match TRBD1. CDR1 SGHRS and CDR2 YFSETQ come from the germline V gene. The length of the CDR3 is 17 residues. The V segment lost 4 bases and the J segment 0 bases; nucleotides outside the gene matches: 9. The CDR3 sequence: CASSPPDRGLVNTEAFF. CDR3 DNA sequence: TGCGCCAGCAGCCCGCCCGACAGGGGGCTCGTGAACACTGAAGCTTTCTTT.

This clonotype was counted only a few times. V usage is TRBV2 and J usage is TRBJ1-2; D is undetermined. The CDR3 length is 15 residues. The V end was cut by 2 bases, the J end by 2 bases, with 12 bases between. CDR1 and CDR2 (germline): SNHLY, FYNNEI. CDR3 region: CASSEISGRNYGYTF. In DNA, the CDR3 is TGTGCCAGCAGTGAAATCTCGGGGAGGAACTATGGCTACACCTTC.

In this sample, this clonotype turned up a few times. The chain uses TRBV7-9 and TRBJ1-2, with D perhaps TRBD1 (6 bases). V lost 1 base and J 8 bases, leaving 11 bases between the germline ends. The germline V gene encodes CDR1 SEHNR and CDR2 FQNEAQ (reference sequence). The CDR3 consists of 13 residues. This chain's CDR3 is CASSLEGGLGYTF. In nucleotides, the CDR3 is TGTGCCAGCAGCTTAGAAGGGGGGCTCGGCTACACCTTC. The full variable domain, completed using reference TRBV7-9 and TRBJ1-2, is DTGVSQNPRHKITKRGQNVTFRCDPISEHNRLYWYRQTLGQGPEFLTYFQNEAQLEKSRLLSDRFSAERPKGSFSTLEIQRTEQGDSAMYLCASSLEGGLGYTFGSGTRLTVV.

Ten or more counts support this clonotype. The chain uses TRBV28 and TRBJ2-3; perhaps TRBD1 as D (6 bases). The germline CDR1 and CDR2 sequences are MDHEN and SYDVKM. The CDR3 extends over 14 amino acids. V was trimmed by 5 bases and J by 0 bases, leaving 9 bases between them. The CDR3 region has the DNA TGTGCCAGCAGTCCGGGACATAGCACAGATACGCAGTATTTT. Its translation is CASSPGHSTDTQYF.

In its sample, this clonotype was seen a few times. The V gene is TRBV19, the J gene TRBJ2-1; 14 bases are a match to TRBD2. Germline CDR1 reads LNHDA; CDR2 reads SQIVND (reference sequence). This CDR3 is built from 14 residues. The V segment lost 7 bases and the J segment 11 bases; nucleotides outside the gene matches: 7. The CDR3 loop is CASTPTSGRDKQFF. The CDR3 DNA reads TGTGCCAGTACCCCGACTAGCGGGAGGGATAAGCAGTTCTTC.

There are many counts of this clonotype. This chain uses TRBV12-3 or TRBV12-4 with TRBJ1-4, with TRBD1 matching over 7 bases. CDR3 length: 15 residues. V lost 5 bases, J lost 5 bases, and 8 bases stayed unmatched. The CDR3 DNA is TGTGCCAGCAGTACCGGACAGGCTGGAAATGAAAAACTGTTTTTT. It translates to CASSTGQAGNEKLFF.

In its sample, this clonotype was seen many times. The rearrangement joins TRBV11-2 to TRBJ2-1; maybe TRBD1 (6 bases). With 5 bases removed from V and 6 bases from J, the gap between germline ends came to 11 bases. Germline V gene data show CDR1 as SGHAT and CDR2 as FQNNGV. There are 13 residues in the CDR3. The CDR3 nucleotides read TGTGCCAGCAGCCCCAGACAGGTCAATGAGCAGTTCTTC. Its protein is CASSPRQVNEQFF. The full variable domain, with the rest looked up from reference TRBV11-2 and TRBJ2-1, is EAGVAQSPRYKIIEKRQSVAFWCNPISGHATLYWYQQILGQGPKLLIQFQNNGVVDDSQLPKDRFSAERLKGVDSTLKIQPAKLEDSAVYLCASSPRQVNEQFFGPGTRLTVL.

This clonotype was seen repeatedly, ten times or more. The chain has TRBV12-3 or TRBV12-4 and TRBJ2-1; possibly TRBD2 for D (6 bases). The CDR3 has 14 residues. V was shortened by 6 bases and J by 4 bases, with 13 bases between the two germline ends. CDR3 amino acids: CASSTTAGYNEQFF. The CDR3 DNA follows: TGTGCCAGCAGCACAACGGCGGGGTACAATGAGCAGTTCTTC.

The DNA for the CDR3 is TGTGCCAGCAGTCCCCATTCACCACTCTATGGCTACACCTTC. This encodes CASSPHSPLYGYTF. The chain couples TRBV5-4 to TRBJ1-2; no definite D call. The germline V gene encodes CDR1 SGHNT and CDR2 YYREEE (reference sequence). The CDR3 has 14 amino acids. V shed 5 bases and J shed 4 bases, with 15 bases lying between them.

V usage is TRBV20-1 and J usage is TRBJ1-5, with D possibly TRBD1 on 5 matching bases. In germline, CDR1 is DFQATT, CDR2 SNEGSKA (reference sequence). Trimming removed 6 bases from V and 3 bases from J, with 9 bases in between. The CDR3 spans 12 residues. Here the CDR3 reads CSAAGPNQPQHF. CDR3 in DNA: TGCAGTGCGGCAGGGCCCAATCAGCCCCAGCATTTT.

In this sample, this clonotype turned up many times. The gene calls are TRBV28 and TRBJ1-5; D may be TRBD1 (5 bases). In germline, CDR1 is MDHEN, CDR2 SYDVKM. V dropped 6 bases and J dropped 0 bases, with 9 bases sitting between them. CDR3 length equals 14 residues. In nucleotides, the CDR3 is TGTGCCAGCAGATGGACACATAGCAATCAGCCCCAGCATTTT. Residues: CASRWTHSNQPQHF.

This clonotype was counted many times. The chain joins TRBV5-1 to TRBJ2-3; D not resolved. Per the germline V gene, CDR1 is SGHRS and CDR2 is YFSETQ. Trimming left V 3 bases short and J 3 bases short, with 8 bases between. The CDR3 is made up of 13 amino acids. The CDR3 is CASSSEGTDTQYF. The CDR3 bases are TGCGCCAGCAGCTCAGAAGGGACAGATACGCAGTATTTT.

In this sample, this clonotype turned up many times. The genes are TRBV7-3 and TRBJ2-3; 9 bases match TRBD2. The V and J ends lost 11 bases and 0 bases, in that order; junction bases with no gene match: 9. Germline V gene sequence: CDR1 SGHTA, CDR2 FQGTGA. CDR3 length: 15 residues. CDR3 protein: CAVGGLAVSTDTQYF. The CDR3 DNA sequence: TGTGCCGTCGGGGGACTAGCAGTGAGCACAGATACGCAGTATTTT.

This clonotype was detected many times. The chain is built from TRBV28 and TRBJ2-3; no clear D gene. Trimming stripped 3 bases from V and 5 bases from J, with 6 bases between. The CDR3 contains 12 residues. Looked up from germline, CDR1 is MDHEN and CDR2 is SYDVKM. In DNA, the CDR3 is TGTGCCAGCAGTTTTTTGGGAGATACGCAGTATTTT. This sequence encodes CASSFLGDTQYF.